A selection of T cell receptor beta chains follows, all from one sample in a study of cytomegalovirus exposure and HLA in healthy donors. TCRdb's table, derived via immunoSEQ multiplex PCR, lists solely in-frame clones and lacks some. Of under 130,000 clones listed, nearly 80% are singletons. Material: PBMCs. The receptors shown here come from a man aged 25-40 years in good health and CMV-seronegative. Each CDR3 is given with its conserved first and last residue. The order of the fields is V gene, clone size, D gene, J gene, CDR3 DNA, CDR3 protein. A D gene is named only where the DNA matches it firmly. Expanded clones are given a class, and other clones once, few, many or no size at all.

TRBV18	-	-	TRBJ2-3	TGTGCCAGCTCACCACCATTATCTAGCAACACAGATACGCAGTATTTT	CASSPPLSSNTDTQYF
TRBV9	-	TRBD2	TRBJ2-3	TGTGCCAGCAGCTCTGTCGGGCGGGGGGGGGCAGATACGCAGTATTTT	CASSSVGRGGADTQYF
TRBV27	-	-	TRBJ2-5	TGTGCCAGCAGTTTATTCCCGGGGTTGGAGACCCAGTACTTC	CASSLFPGLETQYF
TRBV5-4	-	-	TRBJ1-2	TGTGCCAGCAGCTTCGTACGGAGTGAGAACTATGGCTACACCTTC	CASSFVRSENYGYTF
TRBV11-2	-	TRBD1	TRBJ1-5	TGTGCCAGCAGCCCGACAGGGGCTAGTCAGCCCCAGCATTTT	CASSPTGASQPQHF
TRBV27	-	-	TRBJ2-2	TGTGCCAGCAGTGAGGTGGCTTTAGGAGACGTCGACACCGGGGAGCTGTTTTTT	CASSEVALGDVDTGELFF
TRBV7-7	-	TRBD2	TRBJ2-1	TGTGCCAGCAGCCCGGGGGGAGAGGCCAACAATGAGCAGTTCTTC	CASSPGGEANNEQFF
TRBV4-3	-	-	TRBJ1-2	TGCGCCAGCAGCCAGGGGACTGCCGGAGCCAGTTATGGCTACACCTTC	CASSQGTAGASYGYTF
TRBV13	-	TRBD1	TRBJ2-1	TGTGCCAGCAGCTCGGGGACAGGGGGCTACAATGAGCAGTTCTTC	CASSSGTGGYNEQFF
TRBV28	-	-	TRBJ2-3	TGTGCCAGCAGTCCTTCGTCTCCCGATACGCAGTATTTT	CASSPSSPDTQYF
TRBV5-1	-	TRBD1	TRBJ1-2	TGCGCCAGCAGCTTAGGACAGGAAATTAACTATGGCTACACCTTC	CASSLGQEINYGYTF
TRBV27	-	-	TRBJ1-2	TGTGCCAGCAGTCGACAGGAGGACTATGGCTACACCTTC	CASSRQEDYGYTF
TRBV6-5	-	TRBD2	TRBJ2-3	TGTGCCAGCAGGGGGACTAGCGCAAGCACAGATACGCAGTATTTT	CASRGTSASTDTQYF
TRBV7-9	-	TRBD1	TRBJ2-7	TGTGCCAGCAGGGGACAGGGGGCGCCCTACGAGCAGTACTTC	CASRGQGAPYEQYF
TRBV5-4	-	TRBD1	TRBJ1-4	TGTGCCAGCAGCAGTAGTAGGGGGACAGGGATCGAAAAACTGTTTTTT	CASSSSRGTGIEKLFF
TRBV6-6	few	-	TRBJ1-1	TGTGCCAGCAGTTATGGCCCGAACACTGAAGCTTTCTTT	CASSYGPNTEAFF
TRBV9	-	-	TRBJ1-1	TGTGCCAGCAGCGTTTACGGTGGCGGGAACACTGAAGCTTTCTTT	CASSVYGGGNTEAFF
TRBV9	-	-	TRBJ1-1	TGTGCCAGCAGCGTAGATAACAGCCCGAACACTGAAGCTTTCTTT	CASSVDNSPNTEAFF
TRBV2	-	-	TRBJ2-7	TGTGCCAGCCTGAGGGACGAGCAGTACTTC	CASLRDEQYF
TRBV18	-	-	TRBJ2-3	TGTGCCAGCTCACCGCTGCTAGACACAGATACGCAGTATTTT	CASSPLLDTDTQYF
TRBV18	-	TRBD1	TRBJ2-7	TGTGCCAGCTCACCAAGGGACAGGGGGTCCTACGAGCAGTACTTC	CASSPRDRGSYEQYF
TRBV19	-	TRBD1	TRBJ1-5	TGTGCCAGCAGGGGGCTTAGCAATCAGCCCCAGCATTTT	CASRGLSNQPQHF
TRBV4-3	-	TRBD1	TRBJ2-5	TGCGCCAGCAGCCCGGACAGGGGAGGGCCAGAGACCCAGTACTTC	CASSPDRGGPETQYF
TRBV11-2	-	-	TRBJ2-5	TGTGCCAGCAGCGCCACTAGCACGATGGTGGAGACCCAGTACTTC	CASSATSTMVETQYF
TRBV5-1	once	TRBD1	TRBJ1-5	TGCGCCAGCAGCAGTAATACAGGGGGCAGTCAGCCCCAGCATTTT	CASSSNTGGSQPQHF
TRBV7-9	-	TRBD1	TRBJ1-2	TGTGCCAGCAGCGGCCGGGACAGGGCCCCAAACTATGGCTACACCTTC	CASSGRDRAPNYGYTF
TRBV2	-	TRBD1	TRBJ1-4	TGTGCCAGCAGTGCCGGGACAGGGGTCGGAAAACTGTTTTTT	CASSAGTGVGKLFF
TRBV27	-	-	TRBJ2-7	TGTGCCAGCAGTTTAGTAGGGGCGTTCACCTACGAGCAGTACTTC	CASSLVGAFTYEQYF
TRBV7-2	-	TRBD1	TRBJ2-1	TGTGCCAGCAGCCCCCACAGGGGGTCCTACAATGGGCAGTTCTTC	CASSPHRGSYNGQFF
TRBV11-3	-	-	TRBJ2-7	TGTGCCAGCAGCTTAGGCGAGGCCTACGAGCAGTACTTC	CASSLGEAYEQYF
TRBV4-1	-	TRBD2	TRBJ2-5	TGCGCCAGCAGCCAAGAGCCTAAAGAGGAACTAGCGGGAGGCCCTGCGGAGACCCAGTACTTC	CASSQEPKEELAGGPAETQYF
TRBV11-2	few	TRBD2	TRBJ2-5	TGTGCCAGCAGCTATTGGACTAGCGGGGCACAAGAGACCCAGTACTTC	CASSYWTSGAQETQYF
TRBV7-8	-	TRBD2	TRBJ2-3	TGTGCCAGCAGCCCAGGGACTAGCGGGGGGATGGTGGCAGATACGCAGTATTTT	CASSPGTSGGMVADTQYF
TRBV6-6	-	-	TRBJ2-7	TGTGCCAGCAGTCCTGACCTGGGAACAGGGATCGTTGAGCAGTACTTC	CASSPDLGTGIVEQYF
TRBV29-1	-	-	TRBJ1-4	TGCAGCGTTGTCCCGCAGGGCACTAATGAAAAACTGTTTTTT	CSVVPQGTNEKLFF
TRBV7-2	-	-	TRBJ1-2	TGTGCCAGCAGCTTAGAGGCGGGGGCAACCTATGGCTACACCTTC	CASSLEAGATYGYTF
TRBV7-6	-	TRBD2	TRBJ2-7	TGTGCCAGCAGCTCGAGAACAGCAACTAGCGGAGCCCCCGAGCAGTACTTC	CASSSRTATSGAPEQYF
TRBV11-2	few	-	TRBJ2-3	TGTGCCAGCAGCGCCTATATGTCAGATACGCAGTATTTT	CASSAYMSDTQYF
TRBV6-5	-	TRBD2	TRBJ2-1	TGTGCCACTCGAGGACTAGCCTACAATGAGCAGTTCTTC	CATRGLAYNEQFF
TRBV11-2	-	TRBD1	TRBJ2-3	TGTGCCAGCAGCCGGGACAGGTCAGATACGCAGTATTTT	CASSRDRSDTQYF
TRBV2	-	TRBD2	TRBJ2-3	TGTGCCAGCAGGGGGACTAGCGGGGGCCGTGAGCCGTATTTT	CASRGTSGGREPYF
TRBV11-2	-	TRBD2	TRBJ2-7	TGTGCCAGCACCTGGACTAGCGGTTCCTACGAGCAGTACTTC	CASTWTSGSYEQYF
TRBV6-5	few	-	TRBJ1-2	TGTGCCACCCGAGGGTGGTCTGGCTACACCTTC	CATRGWSGYTF
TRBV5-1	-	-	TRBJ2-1	TGCGCCGGCAGCTACTACGACAATGAGCAGTTCTTC	CAGSYYDNEQFF
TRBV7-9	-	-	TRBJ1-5	TGTGCCAGCAGCCCACGCGGGACGGCTAATCAGCCCCAGCATTTT	CASSPRGTANQPQHF